The clone carrying this TCR beta chain was observed a single time. This record belongs to a study of technical replicates of blood from a few donors. Using immunoSEQ multiplex PCR, the repertoire was profiled, and TCRdb retains in-frame clones only, with some absent. The profile shows some 70,000 clones, roughly 90% of them singletons. CDR3 length: 17 residues. CDR1 and CDR2 from the germline V gene are ENHRY and SYGVKD. V was shortened by 0 bases and J by 2 bases, with 16 bases between the two germline ends. Sequenced sample: PBMCs. This clonotype was sampled from a human donor in good health. Some clones in this sample may be carry-over from other donors' samples. This chain links TRBV10-3 with TRBJ2-5; D perhaps matches TRBD2 (6 bases). Here the CDR3 reads CAISESSGGSGQETQYF. CDR3 sequence (DNA): TGTGCCATCAGTGAGTCGAGTGGGGGTAGCGGACAAGAGACCCAGTACTTC.